These 6 T cell receptor beta chains were all obtained from the same sample, sequenced in a study of shared clonotypes between healthy human individuals. Method: immunoSEQ multiplex PCR; TCRdb's copy keeps in-frame clones and lacks some. Of fewer than 2.5 million clones in the sample, 80% to 95% were seen once. Sequencing input: naive CD4+ T cells from PBMCs. Subset meaning: CD45RA+ positively selected. The receptors were gathered from a man aged 18 to 35 in good health. Some clones in this sample may be carry-over from other donors' samples.

This chain links TRBV4-1 with TRBJ2-3; TRBD2 is a possible D gene (6 bases). Germline-derived CDR1 and CDR2 are MGHRA and YSYEKL. The CDR3 spans 17 residues. V was pared by 0 bases and J by 3 bases, with 16 bases between. The CDR3 DNA follows: TGCGCCAGCAGCCAAGAGGCTAGCGCTTCCTCAACAGATACGCAGTATTTT. Encoded protein: CASSQEASASSTDTQYF.

The chain carries TRBV28 and TRBJ2-2, with D uncertain. Germline V gives CDR1 MDHEN, CDR2 SYDVKM. The CDR3 runs to 13 residues. With 10 bases removed from V and 1 base from J, the gap between germline ends came to 10 bases. This chain's CDR3 is CAIWQRNTGELFF. CDR3 in DNA: TGTGCCATCTGGCAGCGGAACACCGGGGAGCTGTTTTTT.

The chain uses TRBV19 and TRBJ2-7, with 7 positions matching TRBD1. Trimming took 3 bases from V and 5 from J; bases not matched to a gene: 4. Germline V gene lookup returns CDR1 LNHDA and CDR2 SQIVND (reference sequence). The CDR3 runs to 13 residues. As DNA, the CDR3 is TGTGCCAGTAGTATGACAGGGATTGACGAGCAGTACTTC. Amino acid sequence: CASSMTGIDEQYF.

Notes on this clone: At one boundary the junction diverges from the germline segment, which might be a read error. The rearrangement uses TRBV7-3 and TRBJ2-7, with D maybe TRBD2 (6 bases). CDR3 length: 11 residues. CDR1 SGHTA and CDR2 FQGTGA come from the germline V gene. DNA of the CDR3: TGTGCCAGCAACCGAGGAACTCGGAGGGAATTC. Amino acids: CASNRGTRREF. The whole variable domain, filled in from reference TRBV7-3 and TRBJ2-7, reads GAGVSQTPSNKVTEKGKYVELRCDPISGHTALYWYRQSLGQGPEFLIYFQGTGAADDSGLPNDRFFAVRPEGSVSTLKIQRTERGDSAVYLCASNRGTRREFGPGTRLTVT.

This rearrangement joins TRBV28 to TRBJ2-7; 9 bases fit TRBD1. Trimming took 4 bases from V and 7 from J; bases not matched to a gene: 11. The CDR3 has 15 residues. Germline values: CDR1 MDHEN, CDR2 SYDVKM. In DNA, the CDR3 is TGTGCCAGCAGTTCACCGGGACAGGGATCAAGGGAGCAGTACTTC. Its protein product is CASSSPGQGSREQYF.

DNA for the CDR3: TGCGCCAGCAGCCAATCAGCAGGGCTTTTCTACGAGCAGTACTTC. Translating it yields CASSQSAGLFYEQYF. V and J are TRBV4-3 and TRBJ2-7; perhaps TRBD1 as D (5 bases). Germline V gene lookup returns CDR1 LGHNA and CDR2 YSLEER. V lost 2 bases, J lost 3 bases, and 14 bases lay in between. This CDR3 contains 15 residues.